This T cell receptor (beta chain) was observed in a study of blood T cell repertoires in COVID-19. Sequenced by immunoSEQ multiplex PCR; TCRdb stores in-frame clones only, minus some. Among roughly 200,000 clones, more than 80% were seen once, and the ten largest hold approximately 8.9%. The CDR3 totals 14 residues. Germline values: CDR1 LNHDA, CDR2 SQIVND (reference sequence). Between the trimmed V and J ends, which lost 6 bases and 4 bases, there was a span of 12 bases. The TCR was taken from a woman aged 60 to 75 with acute or convalescent COVID-19. The source material was peripheral blood. The chain uses TRBV19 and TRBJ2-2; tentatively, D is TRBD2 (7 bases). This CDR3 is CASRRGPATGELFF. The CDR3 DNA reads as TGTGCCAGTAGGCGGGGGCCAGCCACCGGGGAGCTGTTTTTT.